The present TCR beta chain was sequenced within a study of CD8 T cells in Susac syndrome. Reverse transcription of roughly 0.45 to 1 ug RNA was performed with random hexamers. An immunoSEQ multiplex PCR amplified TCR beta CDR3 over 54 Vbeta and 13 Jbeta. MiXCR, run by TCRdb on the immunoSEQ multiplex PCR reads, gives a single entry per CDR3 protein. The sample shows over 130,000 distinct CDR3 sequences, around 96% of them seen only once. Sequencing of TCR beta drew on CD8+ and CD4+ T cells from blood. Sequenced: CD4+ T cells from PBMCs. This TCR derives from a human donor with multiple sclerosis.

CDR3 region: CSAGRDRNNEQFF. CDR3 sequence (DNA): TGCAGTGCTGGCCGGGACCGTAACAATGAGCAGTTCTTC. This chain connects TRBV20-1 to TRBJ2-1; either TRBD1 or TRBD2 may supply D (5 bases each). CDR3 length: 13 residues. Germline assignment: CDR1 DFQATT and CDR2 SNEGSKA (reference sequence). V dropped 5 bases and J dropped 5 bases, with 13 bases sitting between them.